Shown below are 12 T cell receptor beta chains from a single sample sequenced in a study of a mutant IDH1 vaccine in newly diagnosed glioma. No antigen has been identified for these receptors. Clones were sequenced by immunoSEQ multiplex PCR, and TCRdb holds only the in-frame ones, with some missing. The data contain 25,000 to 40,000 clones, around four fifths of them singletons. The time point was: week 11, during vaccination. Every single dose of the vaccine, 300 ug of mutant IDH1 20-mer peptide, came with topical imiquimod. The starting material was PBMCs, obtained from a glioma patient whose treatment included an IDH1 peptide vaccine. Source of these receptors: a man aged 25 to 40 with glioma.

This chain joins TRBV30 and TRBJ2-3; D possibly corresponds to TRBD1 (5 bases). The length of the CDR3 is 15 residues. Trimming removed 2 bases from V and 0 bases from J, with 12 bases in between. Germline CDR1 GTSNPN, CDR2 SVGIG (reference sequence). This CDR3 reads CAWSFHRISTDTQYF. Here the CDR3 DNA reads TGTGCCTGGAGTTTTCACAGGATAAGCACAGATACGCAGTATTTT.

In its sample, this clone was seen once. The CDR3 nucleotides are TGTGCCAGCAGCCGGACAGGGTTTGGCTACACCTTC. Its protein product is CASSRTGFGYTF. V gene TRBV5-8 combines with J gene TRBJ1-2; 8 nucleotides align to TRBD1. Germline V lookup: CDR1 SGHTS, CDR2 YDEGEE. Unmatched junction bases numbered 3, after V lost 4 bases and J lost 7 bases. The CDR3 length is 12 residues.

This clone was seen just once. The chain is built from TRBV6-5 and TRBJ2-1, with TRBD2 matching 11 bases. V dropped 11 bases and J dropped 7; count of bases not matched to a gene: 10. The germline V gene encodes CDR1 MNHEY and CDR2 SVGAGI. The CDR3 is 14 amino acids. Here the CDR3 DNA reads TGTGCCCATTCGACTAGCGGGATATCAAATGAGCAGTTCTTC. Its protein product is CAHSTSGISNEQFF.

The genes are TRBV29-1 and TRBJ1-2, with TRBD1 matching 9 bases. The CDR3 has 15 amino acids. Per germline, CDR1 SQVTM and CDR2 ANQGSEA. After removal of 7 bases from V and 0 bases from J, the junction contained 9 bases not matched to a gene. The CDR3 DNA follows: TGCAGCGCTCCCGACAGGGGGGTTTCTAACTATGGCTACACCTTC. This sequence encodes CSAPDRGVSNYGYTF.

The gene calls are TRBV5-4 and TRBJ2-5; weak D call: TRBD1 (5 bases). This CDR3 is built from 16 residues. V lost 4 bases, J lost 3 bases, and 19 bases lay in between. Germline assignment: CDR1 SGHNT and CDR2 YYREEE (reference sequence). CDR3 sequence (DNA): TGTGCCAGCAGCACGAATGGGGCAGGCTACGAAGAGACCCAGTACTTC. As protein: CASSTNGAGYEETQYF. The complete variable domain, with remaining parts taken from reference TRBV5-4 and TRBJ2-5, reads ETGVTQSPTHLIKTRGQQVTLRCSSQSGHNTVSWYQQALGQGPQFIFQYYREEENGRGNFPPRFSGLQFPNYSSELNVNALELDDSALYLCASSTNGAGYEETQYFGPGTRLLVL.

The CDR3 loop reads CASSQDAGSRVNTEAFF. In DNA form, the CDR3 reads TGTGCCAGCAGCCAAGATGCCGGATCGAGGGTAAACACTGAAGCTTTCTTT. This sequence joins TRBV14 and TRBJ1-1; no reliable D call. This CDR3 spans 17 amino acids. Trimming cost V 0 bases and J 2 bases, with 16 bases left between them. Per germline, CDR1 SGHDN and CDR2 FVKESK.

The CDR3 nucleotides read TGTGCCAGCAGCGTAGCTCGGGACTCTGGGGCCAACGTCCTGACTTTC. Protein product: CASSVARDSGANVLTF. This chain connects TRBV9 to TRBJ2-6; tentatively, D is TRBD2 (5 bases). Germline assignment: CDR1 SGDLS and CDR2 YYNGEE. Trimming left V 0 bases short and J 0 bases short, with 7 bases between. CDR3 length: 16 amino acids.

This chain connects TRBV7-9 to TRBJ1-3; no firm D call. This CDR3 contains 14 residues. CDR1 and CDR2 (germline): SEHNR, FQNEAQ (reference sequence). Trimming left V 5 bases short and J 0 bases short, with 8 bases between. This chain's CDR3 is CASSPRISGNTIYF. The CDR3 nucleotides are TGTGCCAGCAGCCCAAGGATCTCTGGAAACACCATATATTTT.

This clone was counted a few times. The rearrangement uses TRBV2 and TRBJ2-7, with TRBD2 matching 10 bases. CDR1 SNHLY and CDR2 FYNNEI come from the germline V gene. This CDR3 is built from 14 residues. Trimming removed 6 bases from V and 6 bases from J; junction bases left unmatched: 8. CDR3 DNA: TGTGCCAGCAGATGGACTAGCGGTGCCATCGAGCAGTACTTC. Translating gives CASRWTSGAIEQYF. Drawing the rest from reference TRBV2 and TRBJ2-7, the complete variable domain is EPEVTQTPSHQVTQMGQEVILRCVPISNHLYFYWYRQILGQKVEFLVSFYNNEISEKSEIFDDQFSVERPDGSNFTLKIRSTKLEDSAMYFCASRWTSGAIEQYFGPGTRLTVT.

The chain carries TRBV5-1 and TRBJ2-7, with D tentatively TRBD1 or TRBD2 (7 bases each). This CDR3 spans 14 amino acids. The V and J ends lost 4 bases and 0 bases respectively, with 11 bases between them. CDR1 is SGHRS, CDR2 YFSETQ, per germline. DNA for the CDR3: TGCGCCAGCAGCCCCAGGGGGGGCTCCTACGAGCAGTACTTC. This translates into CASSPRGGSYEQYF.

V gene TRBV6-6 combines with J gene TRBJ2-2, with 8 bases identical to TRBD2. V gave up 1 base and J gave up 7 bases; unmatched junction bases: 8. The CDR3 is 16 amino acids. The germline gives CDR1 MNHNY, CDR2 SVGAGI (reference sequence). The CDR3, as DNA: TGTGCCAGCAGTTACTTCAGCGGGAGAACAGGCGGGGAGCTGTTTTTT. This sequence encodes CASSYFSGRTGGELFF.

The genes are TRBV29-1 and TRBJ2-1, with 9 bases aligning to TRBD2. J gave up 4 bases and V 6 bases, and 13 bases lay outside the gene matches. This CDR3 region has 16 residues. CDR1 is SQVTM, CDR2 ANQGSEA, per germline. CDR3 amino acids: CSVSATGGGAYNEQFF. Written as DNA, the CDR3 is TGCAGCGTATCCGCTACTGGCGGGGGGGCATACAATGAGCAGTTCTTC.